This TCR beta chain was sequenced in a study of blood T cell repertoires in COVID-19. Study-level background: Samples taken during acute and convalescent COVID-19 were collected in the United States, Italy and Spain. T cells, B-cell-depleted T cells, or PBMCs supplied cDNA or gDNA.

Some clones are missing from TCRdb's copy, which holds only in-frame ones; the method was immunoSEQ multiplex PCR. In the table there are 80,000 to 95,000 clones, 60% to 80% of which are singletons. This clone showed up just once. Germline assignment: CDR1 SGHTA and CDR2 FQGNSA. V dropped 1 base and J dropped 1 base, with 11 bases sitting between them. CDR3 length equals 15 residues. The source material was peripheral blood. The sequence derives from a woman in her forties or fifties with acute or convalescent COVID-19. The rearrangement joins TRBV7-2 to TRBJ2-7, with D possibly being TRBD2 (5 bases). The CDR3 coding sequence is TGTGCCAGCAGCTTAGTTGGCGGGTCGTCCTACGAGCAGTACTTC. Encoded protein: CASSLVGGSSYEQYF. The full variable domain, rest sourced from reference TRBV7-2 and TRBJ2-7, is GAGVSQSPSNKVTEKGKDVELRCDPISGHTALYWYRQSLGQGLEFLIYFQGNSAPDKSGLPSDRFSAERTGGSVSTLTIQRTQQEDSAVYLCASSLVGGSSYEQYFGPGTRLTVT.